The rows below give T cell receptor beta chains drawn from one sample of a study of cytomegalovirus exposure and HLA in healthy donors. This table comes from immunoSEQ multiplex PCR, and its TCRdb copy is limited to in-frame clones, with some not included. The sample comprises under 150,000 clones, about 77% of which are singletons, and approximately 5% rests with the top ten. The sample taken for sequencing was PBMCs. Every receptor here comes from a woman under 40 in good health and CMV-seropositive. Each CDR3 is given with its conserved first and last residue. Fields, in order: clone size, D gene, J gene, V gene, CDR3 DNA, CDR3 protein. D genes are given only for firm matches. Clone size is not always given. Where it is, it says once, few, many or a class for expanded clones.

>few|TRBD2|TRBJ2-7|TRBV7-9
TGTGCCAGCAGCTTAGAGACTAGCGGGGGCCCCTACGAGCAGTACTTC
CASSLETSGGPYEQYF
>.|.|TRBJ1-2|TRBV29-1
TGCAGCGTTGTAGGGGGGGCGGTAGGTGGCTACACCTTC
CSVVGGAVGGYTF
>.|TRBD2|TRBJ2-5|TRBV6-5
TGTGCCAGCAGTTACGGACTAGCGGGAGCAGAGACCCAGTACTTC
CASSYGLAGAETQYF
>.|.|TRBJ1-5|TRBV18
TGTGCCAGCTCACCAGATAGGGGAGGTAGGCAGCCCCAGCATTTT
CASSPDRGGRQPQHF
>.|.|TRBJ1-1|TRBV11-3
TGTGCCAGCAGCTTATACGAGGCCACTGAAGCTTTCTTT
CASSLYEATEAFF
>.|.|TRBJ1-4|TRBV9
TGTGCCAGCAGCGGGGGCTTGAGTGAAAAACTGTTTTTT
CASSGGLSEKLFF
>.|TRBD1|TRBJ1-5|TRBV29-1
TGCAGCGTTGAGGGACAGGGGATTGATCAGCCCCAGCATTTT
CSVEGQGIDQPQHF
>.|TRBD1|TRBJ1-1|TRBV10-3
TGTGCCATCATTGGACAGGAGAACACTGAAGCTTTCTTT
CAIIGQENTEAFF
>.|TRBD1|TRBJ2-5|TRBV6-5
TGTGCCAGCAGTTACAGCGCGAGGGGACAGGGGACCCAGTACTTC
CASSYSARGQGTQYF
>.|TRBD2|TRBJ2-1|TRBV2
TGTGCCAGCAGGCCAGGGACTAGCGGGAGAAATGAGCAGTTCTTC
CASRPGTSGRNEQFF
>few|.|TRBJ1-1|TRBV7-9
TGTTCCAGCAGCGTGGACAGCACTGAAGCTTTCTTT
CSSSVDSTEAFF
>.|TRBD2|TRBJ2-1|TRBV27
TGTGCCAGCACCCAAGGGACTAGCTCGTACAATGAGCAGTTCTTC
CASTQGTSSYNEQFF
>.|.|TRBJ2-5|TRBV30
TGTGCCTGGAGTCCGGGATTTCGGGAGACGGCTAGGGAGACCCAGTACTTC
CAWSPGFRETARETQYF
>few|.|TRBJ2-1|TRBV6-1
TGTGCCAGCAGATTAGGACTAATGAATGAGCAGTTCTTC
CASRLGLMNEQFF
>.|.|TRBJ2-3|TRBV6-5
TGTGCCAGCAGTTACTTCTCAGGGGCGCGCACAGATACGCAGTATTTT
CASSYFSGARTDTQYF
>.|.|TRBJ2-7|TRBV7-8
TGTGCCAGCAGCTTAGAGCGATACGAGCAGTACTTC
CASSLERYEQYF